Given below is one T cell receptor beta chain in context. These data originate in a study of blood T cell repertoires in COVID-19. Study-wide context: The United States, Italy and Spain provided the acute and convalescent COVID-19 samples. PBMCs, B-cell-depleted T cells, or T cells provided the cDNA or gDNA that made up the material.

Some clones are missing from TCRdb's copy, which holds only in-frame ones; the method was immunoSEQ multiplex PCR. The table includes under 300,000 clones, 88% detected once. CDR1 is LGHDT and CDR2 is YNNKEL in the germline V gene (reference sequence). V shed 3 bases and J shed 3 bases, with 9 bases lying between them. The CDR3 sequence is 13 residues long. The clonotype originates from a woman aged 25 to 39 with acute or convalescent COVID-19. Sequencing input: peripheral blood. This rearrangement joins TRBV3-1 (or the pseudogene TRBV3-2) to TRBJ2-7; tentative D call: TRBD1 (5 bases). For the CDR3, the DNA is TGTGCCAGCAGCCAGTTCACAGGCTACGAGCAGTACTTC. Protein: CASSQFTGYEQYF.